The 9 T cell receptor beta chains presented below share a single source sample, sequenced in a study of shared clonotypes between healthy human individuals. Naive CD8 cells lacked CD45RO, underwent positive selection for CCR7 and left out terminally differentiated effector memory CD45RA+ cells. Profiled with immunoSEQ multiplex PCR; TCRdb holds only in-frame clones, not every one. Of about 580,000 clones detected, 95% to 98% appear once; the ten largest clones hold 0.25% to 0.35%. The sequencing input was naive CD8+ T cells sorted from blood. The source of these receptors is a man aged 30 to 39 in good health.

V and J are TRBV7-8 and TRBJ1-4, with TRBD1 identical over 7 bases. From germline, CDR1 is SGHVS and CDR2 FQNEAQ. The CDR3 has 15 amino acids. Unmatched junction bases numbered 7, after V lost 5 bases and J lost 4 bases. CDR3 DNA sequence: TGTGCCAGCAGCCGGAGGGACAGACATAATGAAAAACTGTTTTTT. Its protein product is CASSRRDRHNEKLFF.

This sequence joins TRBV5-5 and TRBJ2-1, with D uncertain. Trimming took off 2 bases at V and 4 bases at J, with 7 bases between the two ends. The CDR3 runs to 13 residues. Germline V gene sequence: CDR1 SGHKS, CDR2 YYEKEE (reference sequence). The CDR3 DNA is TGTGCCAGCAGCTTCACCAGGTACAATGAGCAGTTCTTC. Translation: CASSFTRYNEQFF.

The chain combines TRBV13 with TRBJ2-3, with TRBD2 matching over 11 bases. Looked up from germline, CDR1 is PRHDT and CDR2 is FYEKMQ (reference sequence). The V segment lost 1 base and the J segment 7 bases; nucleotides outside the gene matches: 13. The CDR3 is 18 amino acids. CDR3 coding DNA: TGTGCCAGCAGCTTAGTCCCAGTGACTAGCGGGAAAGGGAATACGCAGTATTTT. This translates into CASSLVPVTSGKGNTQYF.

The genes are TRBV9 and TRBJ1-4, with no clear D. This CDR3 has 15 amino acids. The germline V gene has CDR1 SGDLS and CDR2 YYNGEE. V gave up 4 bases and J gave up 8 bases, with 18 bases separating them. The CDR3 spells CASSQSGRASEKLFF. In DNA, the CDR3 is TGTGCCAGCAGCCAGTCCGGACGGGCAAGCGAAAAACTGTTTTTT.

The chain combines TRBV28 with TRBJ2-7; tentatively, D is TRBD1 (6 bases). Germline loops: CDR1 MDHEN, CDR2 SYDVKM. CDR3 size: 13 residues. Trimming left V 6 bases short and J 3 bases short, with 12 bases between. CDR3: CASSQATGYEQYF. The CDR3 bases are TGTGCCAGCAGCCAAGCGACAGGCTACGAGCAGTACTTC.

The CDR3 DNA reads TGTGCCAGCAAGGGTCCCGGGGGCGAGCAGTACTTC. This sequence encodes CASKGPGGEQYF. The chain joins TRBV6-5 to TRBJ2-7, with TRBD2 as a possible D gene (6 bases). Germline-derived CDR1 and CDR2 are MNHEY and SVGAGI. Trimming took 7 bases from V and 6 from J, leaving 13 bases between them. The CDR3 extends over 12 amino acids.

The chain joins TRBV7-9 to TRBJ2-2; D is unresolved. Trimming shortened V by 3 bases and J by 7 bases, and 12 bases separated the two germline ends. This CDR3 has 14 residues. Per germline, CDR1 SEHNR and CDR2 FQNEAQ (reference sequence). The DNA of the CDR3 is TGTGCCAGCAGCTTCCAGGTTGTCCACGGGGAGCTGTTTTTT. Its protein product is CASSFQVVHGELFF.

This sequence joins TRBV5-1 and TRBJ2-7; 10 nucleotides agree with TRBD2. J lost 2 bases, V lost 5 bases, and 4 bases had no gene match. CDR3 size: 14 residues. Germline CDR1 SGHRS, CDR2 YFSETQ. The CDR3 nucleotides read TGCGCCAGCAGGGACAGCGGGAGGGCCTACGAGCAGTACTTC. This encodes CASRDSGRAYEQYF.

This clone came up a few times. The chain is built from TRBV11-2 and TRBJ1-5; D call uncertain. CDR1 and CDR2 (germline): SGHAT, FQNNGV. Trimming took 0 bases from V and 0 from J, leaving 6 bases between them. This CDR3 spans 15 amino acids. The CDR3, as DNA: TGTGCCAGCAGCTTAGATGGGTCTAGCAATCAGCCCCAGCATTTT. The encoded protein is CASSLDGSSNQPQHF.